This T cell receptor (beta chain) came from a study of technical replicates of blood from four donors. This CDR3 is built from 11 residues. Germline V gene lookup returns CDR1 SEHNR and CDR2 FQNEAQ (reference sequence). V was cut by 8 bases and J by 9 bases, with 13 bases left in between. This clone was picked up a small number of times. The repertoire was sequenced with immunoSEQ multiplex PCR; TCRdb's copy has only in-frame clones and lacks some. The repertoire holds 75,000 or so clones, with roughly 94% as singletons. This chain uses TRBV7-9 with TRBJ1-2, with TRBD1 as a possible D gene (6 bases). The material sequenced was T cells isolated from PBMCs. This clonotype originated in a human donor in good health. CDR3 sequence reads: CASRMGDSYTF. CDR3 sequence (DNA): TGTGCCAGCCGGATGGGGGACAGCTACACCTTC.